The rows below give T cell receptor beta chains drawn from one sample of a study of human T cells and chemical hapten exposure. TCRdb used MiXCR to reprocess the RACE reads, holding one entry per CDR3 protein. The sample yields about 300,000 distinct CDR3 sequences, 5% to 6.5% seen once. Sequencing was performed on whole blood, taken in connection with sensitization to the hapten diphenylcyclopropenone (DPC). Receptors originate from a woman under 30 with alopecia areata. Some clones in this sample may be carry-over from other donors' samples. Both conserved end residues are part of each CDR3. Fields, in order: J gene, V gene, D gene, CDR3 protein. D genes are given only for firm matches.

>TRBJ2-3|TRBV5-4|-
CASSLDISGNTDTQYF
>TRBJ2-7|TRBV5-1|TRBD1
CASSTGQHTTYEQYF
>TRBJ1-5|TRBV7-2|-
CASSYLAGRPQHF
>TRBJ1-1|TRBV6-5|-
CASSGGLAMTEAFF
>TRBJ2-1|TRBV12-5|-
CASGQTPANEQFF
>TRBJ2-3|TRBV20-1|-
CSARDSARTDTQYF
>TRBJ2-2|TRBV7-9|TRBD1
CASSSRDRSLGRELFF
>TRBJ2-4|TRBV10-3|TRBD2
CAISERSSGGAGDIQYF
>TRBJ2-3|TRBV20-1|-
CSAEPPDTQYF
>TRBJ1-1|TRBV7-6|-
CASSPMAGVTEAFF
>TRBJ1-5|TRBV19|-
CASSIDRTQHF
>TRBJ2-3|TRBV4-1|TRBD2
CASSQAQGTSAFSTDTQYF
>TRBJ2-6|TRBV27|-
CASRGGGSGANVLTF
>TRBJ2-1|TRBV2|-
CASSEDQSSYNEQFF
>TRBJ2-4|TRBV6-5|-
CASSYGGGLTKNIQYF
>TRBJ1-5|TRBV12-5|TRBD1
CASGLVLGQGRDQPQHF
>TRBJ2-7|TRBV4-2|-
CASSQDEFGAGEQYF
>TRBJ2-1|TRBV10-3|TRBD1
CAAWDREVGNEQFF
>TRBJ2-5|TRBV5-1|-
CARPGRVETQYF
>TRBJ2-3|TRBV11-2|TRBD2
CASSLERGGRTDTQYF
>TRBJ1-2|TRBV5-6|-
CASSLRTANGYTF
>TRBJ1-2|TRBV10-3|-
CATRERRYTF
>TRBJ2-2|TRBV6-1|TRBD2
CASHPGGGGTGELFF
>TRBJ1-6|TRBV5-1|TRBD1
CASSLDRGNSPLHF
>TRBJ1-2|TRBV9|-
CASSGQVRDGYTF
>TRBJ2-3|TRBV12-5|TRBD1
CAKGGKVTDTQYF
>TRBJ1-2|TRBV12-3/TRBV12-4|TRBD1
CASTVLTGGYGYTF